The TCR beta chain under discussion was sequenced for a study of beta chain features in type 1 diabetes. With V trimmed by 3 bases and J by 6 bases, 5 bases remained unmatched. The CDR3 contains 14 residues. CDR1 and CDR2 (germline): SGHTA, FQGNSA. Blood was collected once per donor into heparin, averaging about 116 mL. CD4+ naive, central memory, regulatory and stem cell-like memory subsets were isolated by sorting on CD45RO/CCR7/CD25/CD127/CD95/CD27. Each of the sorted populations had a purity greater than 95%. Reverse transcribing all isolated RNA meant expressed TCRB transcripts were sequenced. TCRdb's table, derived via immunoSEQ multiplex PCR, lists solely in-frame clones and lacks some. The repertoire consists of about 27,000 clones, with around 54% occurring once and the leading ten covering 1.3% to 1.5%. Study-wide findings and caveats: Any HLA effect on TCRB rearrangement was left unresolved by small sub-analyses. Shortening of TCRB CDR3s, moderate but significant, appeared in all four CD4+ subsets of Type 1 diabetes patients.

This clone was detected only a few times. Its cognate antigen is unknown. This clonotype was obtained from a woman under 30 with type 1 diabetes. The rearrangement joins TRBV7-2 to TRBJ2-7; 10 bases line up with TRBD2. Sequencing input: Tregs from blood. CDR3 sequence reads: CASSFSGTSAEQYF. The CDR3, as DNA: TGTGCCAGCAGCTTCTCCGGGACTAGCGCCGAGCAGTACTTC.